This TCR beta chain was captured by sequencing in a study of shared clonotypes between healthy human individuals. Overall study results and limits: Generation of non-shared clonotypes was less probable than generation of clonotypes shared by all four donors. Estimated richness was generally greater in naive than memory subsets. Collection of samples was limited to blood; tissue repertoires likely differ. An effect of sequencing depth on clonotype sharing among donors was expected.

Details on this clone: As yet, its antigen is unknown.

Trimming cost V 3 bases and J 4 bases; bases outside gene matches: 4. The germline V gene encodes CDR1 SNHLY and CDR2 FYNNEI. The CDR3 loop spans 15 amino acids. Naivety among CD8 cells was defined by CD45RO negativity and positive CCR7 selection, thereby excluding terminally differentiated effector memory CD45RA+ cells. Libraries were prepared by immunoSEQ multiplex PCR; TCRdb keeps only in-frame clonotypes and omits some of them. The table has under 850,000 clones, about 91% seen once. The chain uses TRBV2 and TRBJ1-2; 11 bases agree with TRBD1. This clonotype originated in a young man in good health. Sequencing input: naive CD8+ T cells sorted from blood. CDR3 region: CASSEGTGGAYGYTF. The CDR3 DNA is TGTGCCAGCAGTGAGGGGACAGGGGGTGCCTATGGCTACACCTTC.